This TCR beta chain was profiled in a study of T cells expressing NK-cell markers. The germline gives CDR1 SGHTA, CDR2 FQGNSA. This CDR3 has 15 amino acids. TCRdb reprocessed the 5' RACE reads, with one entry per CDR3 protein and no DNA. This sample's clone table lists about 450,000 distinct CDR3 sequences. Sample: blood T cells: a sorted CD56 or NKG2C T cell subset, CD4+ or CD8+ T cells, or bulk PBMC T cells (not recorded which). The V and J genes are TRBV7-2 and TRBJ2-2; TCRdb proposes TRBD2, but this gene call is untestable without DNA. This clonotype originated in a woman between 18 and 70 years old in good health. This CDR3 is CASSRSGRGTGELFF.